This T cell receptor beta chain was identified during a study of cytotoxic CD8 clonotypes in ibrutinib-treated CLL. With V trimmed by 5 bases and J by 2 bases, 7 bases remained unmatched. The CDR3 covers 15 residues. Germline CDR1 and CDR2: SGHNT and YENEEA. Clones were read by immunoSEQ multiplex PCR, and TCRdb kept only the in-frame ones, dropping some. The sample lists approximately 150,000 clones, roughly four fifths occurring once. On this clone: As yet, its antigen is unknown.

General study findings and limits: Clonality went up at the time of ibrutinib response, stayed stable in sustained remission, and later dropped back toward its baseline level at progression.

Source: PBMCs, taken after 24 months of ibrutinib treatment. The receptor was isolated from a human donor with chronic lymphocytic leukemia. The rearrangement uses TRBV11-3 and TRBJ2-3, with 7 bases lining up with TRBD1. CDR3 DNA sequence: TGTGCCAGCAGCCCCTACAGGGGCCCCACAGATACGCAGTATTTT. Translating gives CASSPYRGPTDTQYF.